This entry features one TCR beta chain sequence. The antigen remains undetermined. The data were obtained in a study of T-cell reconstitution after alpha-beta-depleted transplantation in children. This CDR3 comprises 16 residues. Between the trimmed V and J ends, which lost 3 bases and 2 bases, there was a span of 13 bases. Germline CDR1 reads MGHRA; CDR2 reads YSYEKL. The authors prepared the TCRbeta library with unique molecular identifiers. TCRdb processed the PCR reads anew with MiXCR; each CDR3 protein has one entry. The sample shows about 400,000 distinct CDR3 sequences, about 16% of them seen only once. Points from the study as a whole: Expanded graft clones numbering several hundred reportedly gave rise to alpha-beta T cells about two months after transplant. The authors attributed T-cell counts and diversity one year after transplant mostly to newly produced T cells. Where some patients showed high TCRbeta diversity at day 60, it came from recipient T cells and thymic progenitors that had survived.

Specimen: PBMCs, mostly from graft donor cells, collected 360 days after TCRalphabeta/CD19-depleted stem cell transplant. The sequence was obtained from a boy less than two years old who had a stem cell transplant for Wiskott-Aldrich syndrome, so the T cells may come from the graft donor. The genes are TRBV4-1 and TRBJ2-2; TRBD1 might be the D (5 bases). This chain's CDR3 is CASSQKFRENTGELFF. For the CDR3, the DNA is TGCGCCAGCAGCCAGAAGTTCAGGGAAAACACCGGGGAGCTGTTTTTT.